This entry lists 5 T cell receptor beta chains sequenced from one sample in a study of T cell responses to AZD1222 COVID-19 vaccine. Sequencing was performed with immunoSEQ multiplex PCR; in TCRdb, only in-frame clones are kept and a portion is missing. The sample yields about 150,000 clones, over 85% seen once. This sample comprised peripheral blood, obtained on day 0 of AZD1222 vaccination. Receptors were obtained from an adult in good health.

This clone was picked up a small number of times. The CDR3 here is CASSLQGSGANVLTF. CDR3 coding DNA: TGTGCCAGCAGCCTCCAGGGGTCTGGGGCCAACGTCCTGACTTTC. The V and J genes are TRBV5-6 and TRBJ2-6, with a possible D match to TRBD1 (6 bases). Trimming took off 4 bases at V and 1 base at J, with 9 bases between the two ends. Germline loops: CDR1 SGHDT, CDR2 YYEEEE. The CDR3 has 15 residues.

This clone was detected many times. The chain links TRBV6-2 or TRBV6-3 to TRBJ2-2, with 8 nucleotides matching TRBD2. V was clipped by 5 bases and J by 1 base; unmatched bases: 12. The germline V gene has CDR1 MNHEY and CDR2 SVGEGT. CDR3 length: 18 residues. CDR3: CASSHPGLESVNTGELFF. The DNA for the CDR3 is TGTGCCAGCAGTCACCCGGGACTAGAATCGGTGAACACCGGGGAGCTGTTTTTT.

In this sample, this clone turned up many times. V usage is TRBV13 and J usage is TRBJ2-5; 9 positions match TRBD2. V gave up 2 bases and J gave up 2 bases; unmatched junction bases: 18. The CDR3 runs to 20 residues. The germline V gene has CDR1 PRHDT and CDR2 FYEKMQ (reference sequence). CDR3 nucleotide sequence: TGTGCCAGCAGCTTATATAAACGGGCTAGCGGGATCACCAGACAAGAGACCCAGTACTTC. It codes for CASSLYKRASGITRQETQYF.

J is TRBJ2-4 and V is TRBV5-6; 8 nucleotides agree with TRBD2. Per germline, CDR1 SGHDT and CDR2 YYEEEE. With V trimmed by 4 bases and J by 0 bases, 3 bases remained unmatched. The CDR3 has 15 residues. The CDR3, as DNA: TGTGCCAGCAGCGCGGGGGGTTTAGCCAAAAACATTCAGTACTTC. Amino acid sequence: CASSAGGLAKNIQYF.

The chain carries TRBV7-2 and TRBJ1-5; D ambiguous. V gave up 5 bases and J gave up 0 bases, with 11 bases separating them. CDR1 is SGHTA, CDR2 FQGNSA, per germline. The CDR3 runs to 15 residues. The CDR3 sequence: CASSGWVSSNQPQHF. The CDR3, as DNA: TGTGCCAGCAGCGGGTGGGTCTCTAGCAATCAGCCCCAGCATTTT.